This entry lists 17 T cell receptor beta chains sequenced from one sample in a study of T-cell reconstitution after alpha-beta-depleted transplantation in children. Unique molecular identifiers tagged the TCRbeta library. MiXCR, run by TCRdb on the PCR reads, gives a single entry per CDR3 protein. Of about 170,000 distinct CDR3 sequences in the sample, 8.5% to 14% were seen once. This material consisted of PBMCs, taken before TCRalphabeta/CD19-depleted stem cell transplant. These TCRs come from a boy aged 2 to 10 with acute myeloid leukemia, due to receive a stem cell transplant.

This clonotype was recorded at least ten times. V usage is TRBV4-1 and J usage is TRBJ1-6, with TRBD1 identical over 7 bases. Germline V gene lookup returns CDR1 MGHRA and CDR2 YSYEKL. The CDR3 contains 16 residues. With 1 base clipped from V and 7 bases from J, the junction kept 7 bases outside the gene matches. CDR3 sequence reads: CASSQVRRDRNSPLHF. For the CDR3, the DNA is TGCGCCAGCAGCCAAGTACGCCGGGACAGAAATTCACCCCTCCACTTT.

The rearrangement uses TRBV18 and TRBJ1-5, with D tentatively TRBD1 (6 bases). Trimming took 3 bases from V and 6 from J, leaving 21 bases between them. The CDR3 contains 17 residues. CDR1 is KGHSH and CDR2 is LQKENI in the germline V gene. CDR3 bases: TGTGCCAGCTCACCGAGTCAACCCGGGGGGCTGGGTCAGCCCCAGCATTTT. This encodes CASSPSQPGGLGQPQHF.

This clonotype was observed many times. The chain employs TRBV4-2 and TRBJ1-3; perhaps TRBD1 as D (5 bases). This CDR3 is built from 14 residues. Trimming shortened V by 3 bases and J by 4 bases, and 10 bases separated the two germline ends. Germline values: CDR1 LGHNA, CDR2 YNFKEQ. CDR3 sequence (DNA): TGTGCCAGCAGCCAGGGGGGTACCGGAAACACCATATATTTT. Translated: CASSQGGTGNTIYF.

This clonotype was recorded at least ten times. This sequence joins TRBV12-5 and TRBJ1-5; no clear D. The CDR3 is 14 amino acids. Germline CDR1 is LGHNT and CDR2 is FRNRAP. V lost 9 bases, J lost 0 bases, and 12 bases lay in between. The CDR3 here is CASAKSGSNQPQHF. CDR3 nucleotide sequence: TGTGCTAGCGCTAAATCCGGTAGCAATCAGCCCCAGCATTTT.

In this sample, this clonotype turned up many times. The rearrangement joins TRBV5-1 to TRBJ1-6; D is unclear. The CDR3 is 15 residues long. Germline V gives CDR1 SGHRS, CDR2 YFSETQ. The ends were cut back, 4 bases at V and 9 bases at J, with 17 bases in the middle. Here the CDR3 DNA reads TGCGCCAGCAGCCGAGACCGGGATGGGCTTTCACCCCTCCACTTT. It specifies CASSRDRDGLSPLHF.

This clonotype was seen repeatedly, ten times or more. The chain carries TRBV27 and TRBJ1-1, with 10 bases fitting TRBD1. The V segment lost 5 bases and the J segment 8 bases; nucleotides outside the gene matches: 8. Germline lookup yields CDR1 MNHEY and CDR2 SMNVEV (reference sequence). The CDR3 is made up of 14 amino acids. This CDR3 reads CASSPWTGGQEAFF. The CDR3 coding sequence is TGTGCCAGCAGTCCCTGGACAGGGGGGCAGGAAGCTTTCTTT.

This clonotype was picked up many times. V is TRBV25-1 and J is TRBJ1-1; D is unclear. Germline-derived CDR1 and CDR2 are MGHDK and SYGVNS. The CDR3 spans 16 residues. Trimming removed 3 bases at V and 1 base at J, with 15 bases between. DNA of the CDR3: TGTGCCAGCAGTGAGGGATCGGGAACCCCGAACACTGAAGCTTTCTTT. This codes for CASSEGSGTPNTEAFF.

At least ten counts were recorded for this clonotype. The gene calls are TRBV5-1 and TRBJ2-3; TRBD2 matches 13 bases. The V and J ends lost 4 bases and 4 bases, in that order; junction bases with no gene match: 3. The CDR3 runs 15 residues. The germline CDR1 and CDR2 sequences are SGHRS and YFSETQ. CDR3 amino acids: CASSVTSGRADTQYF. DNA of the CDR3: TGCGCCAGCAGCGTTACTAGCGGGAGGGCAGATACGCAGTATTTT.

This clonotype was detected many times. The chain uses TRBV25-1 and TRBJ2-1, with 8 bases aligning to TRBD2. Germline CDR1 is MGHDK and CDR2 is SYGVNS. The CDR3 runs 17 residues. The junction had 17 bases not matched to a gene; V was cut back by 5 bases and J by 8 bases. CDR3 sequence: CASSSPTGTRTNDEQFF. The CDR3 DNA reads as TGTGCCAGCAGTTCTCCCACCGGGACTAGGACTAACGATGAGCAGTTCTTC.

This clonotype occurred many times. V is TRBV12-3 or TRBV12-4 and J is TRBJ1-6; no clear D gene. This CDR3 spans 18 amino acids. V was shortened by 1 base and J by 0 bases, with 13 bases between the two germline ends. DNA of the CDR3: TGTGCCAGCAGTTTAGGACCGCCGGTCCACTCCTATAATTCACCCCTCCACTTT. Its protein is CASSLGPPVHSYNSPLHF.

The chain links TRBV20-1 to TRBJ1-2; a weak D match, TRBD1 (5 bases). Trimming took off 5 bases at V and 2 bases at J, with 12 bases between the two ends. CDR3 length equals 13 residues. CDR1 is DFQATT and CDR2 is SNEGSKA in the germline V gene (reference sequence). The CDR3 reads CSAPGRENYGYTF. The CDR3 DNA reads TGCAGTGCTCCGGGACGAGAGAACTATGGCTACACCTTC.

This clonotype was recorded many times. This chain links TRBV3-1 with TRBJ2-1; 10 bases map to TRBD2. This CDR3 is built from 17 residues. V gave up 2 bases and J gave up 10 bases; unmatched junction bases: 14. Germline assignment: CDR1 LGHDT and CDR2 YNNKEL (reference sequence). CDR3 sequence (DNA): TGTGCCAGCAGCCAACAACTTAGCGGGGGGCCCCGGGGGGAGCAGTTCTTC. Its protein product is CASSQQLSGGPRGEQFF.

This clonotype appeared many times. The chain has TRBV6-1 and TRBJ1-6, with unresolved D. CDR3 size: 17 residues. The germline CDR1 and CDR2 sequences are MNHNS and SASEGT. Between the trimmed V and J ends, which lost 6 bases and 0 bases, there was a span of 15 bases. CDR3 nucleotide sequence: TGTGCCAGCAGGGGTCTGGGAGAGGACTCCTATAATTCACCCCTCCACTTT. As protein: CASRGLGEDSYNSPLHF.

This clonotype was counted at least ten times. The V call is TRBV3-1, the J call TRBJ2-1; 12 nucleotides align to TRBD2. V lost 4 bases to trimming and J lost 8 bases; unmatched junction nucleotides: 12. Germline CDR1 reads LGHDT; CDR2 reads YNNKEL (reference sequence). This CDR3 region has 17 residues. CDR3 residues: CASSPYGLAGLIDEQFF. The DNA for the CDR3 is TGTGCCAGCAGCCCCTACGGACTAGCGGGATTGATCGATGAGCAGTTCTTC.

The sample holds many counts of this clonotype. The V gene is TRBV15, the J gene TRBJ2-5; TRBD1 agrees at 9 bases. There are 14 residues in the CDR3. CDR1 is LNHNV, CDR2 YYDKDF, per germline (reference sequence). Trimming took 5 bases from V and 5 from J; bases not matched to a gene: 6. This CDR3 reads CATSPTGGAETQYF. CDR3 bases: TGTGCCACCAGCCCTACAGGGGGCGCGGAGACCCAGTACTTC.

This clonotype has at least ten counts. The chain joins TRBV30 to TRBJ2-6; possible D gene TRBD1, 5 bases. CDR1 GTSNPN and CDR2 SVGIG come from the germline V gene (reference sequence). This CDR3 region has 16 residues. The ends were cut back, 2 bases at V and 2 bases at J, with 13 bases in the middle. CDR3 sequence: CAWSRDRTPGANVLTF. The CDR3 DNA reads as TGTGCCTGGAGTCGAGATAGGACACCTGGGGCCAACGTCCTGACTTTC.

This clonotype was seen at least ten times. The J gene is TRBJ1-3, the V gene TRBV18; possible D gene TRBD1, 5 bases. The ends were cut back, 0 bases at V and 2 bases at J, with 11 bases in the middle. The CDR3 is made up of 16 amino acids. Germline lookup yields CDR1 KGHSH and CDR2 LQKENI. Here the CDR3 DNA reads TGTGCCAGCTCACCACCTTCGGGGGATGCTGGAAACACCATATATTTT. It specifies CASSPPSGDAGNTIYF.